These T cell receptor beta chains were read from a single sample in a study of blood T cell repertoires in COVID-19. Data came from immunoSEQ multiplex PCR; TCRdb stores just in-frame clones and leaves some out. The sample contains 150,000 to 200,000 clones, roughly 83% of which appear only once. Sequenced sample: PBMCs or T cells enriched from blood (not recorded which). The receptors come from a woman aged 25 to 45 who had recovered from COVID-19. CDR3s include the opening cysteine and the closing phenylalanine or tryptophan. The order of the fields is D gene, J gene, clone size, V gene, CDR3 protein, CDR3 DNA. A D gene is named only where the DNA matches it firmly. Clone size appears in some rows only: once, few, many, or a class for an expanded clone.

d_call: TRBD1
j_call: TRBJ2-6
clone_size: once
v_call: TRBV19
cdr3_aa: CASSSLQGSGANVLTF
cdr3_nt: TGTGCCAGTAGTAGTTTACAGGGGTCTGGGGCCAACGTCCTGACTTTC

d_call: .
j_call: TRBJ2-7
clone_size: .
v_call: TRBV7-8
cdr3_aa: CASSQSSYEQYF
cdr3_nt: TGTGCCAGCAGCCAATCCTCTTACGAGCAGTACTTC

d_call: TRBD1
j_call: TRBJ2-7
clone_size: .
v_call: TRBV27
cdr3_aa: CASSLNRGAEQYF
cdr3_nt: TGTGCCAGCAGTTTAAACAGGGGGGCCGAGCAGTACTTC

d_call: TRBD1
j_call: TRBJ2-4
clone_size: .
v_call: TRBV7-8
cdr3_aa: CASSPGQGSDIQYF
cdr3_nt: TGTGCCAGCAGCCCGGGACAGGGGTCGGACATTCAGTACTTC

d_call: .
j_call: TRBJ1-2
clone_size: .
v_call: TRBV10-2
cdr3_aa: CASRGSAYGYTF
cdr3_nt: TGCGCCAGCAGGGGCAGTGCCTATGGCTACACCTTC

d_call: TRBD1
j_call: TRBJ1-1
clone_size: .
v_call: TRBV5-1
cdr3_aa: CASSRGQMNTEAFF
cdr3_nt: TGCGCCAGCAGCAGGGGACAGATGAACACTGAAGCTTTCTTT

d_call: TRBD2
j_call: TRBJ2-2
clone_size: .
v_call: TRBV5-1
cdr3_aa: CASSSRVAGTGELFF
cdr3_nt: TGCGCCAGCAGCTCCCGAGTAGCGGGAACCGGGGAGCTGTTTTTT

d_call: .
j_call: TRBJ2-7
clone_size: once
v_call: TRBV3-1/TRBV3-2
cdr3_aa: CASSQTPVAYPYEQYF
cdr3_nt: TGTGCCAGCAGCCAAACTCCCGTAGCGTATCCCTACGAGCAGTACTTC

d_call: TRBD1
j_call: TRBJ2-5
clone_size: .
v_call: TRBV28
cdr3_aa: CASSPRTGSGETQYF
cdr3_nt: TGTGCCAGCAGTCCCCGGACAGGCAGTGGGGAGACCCAGTACTTC

d_call: .
j_call: TRBJ2-3
clone_size: once
v_call: TRBV7-5
cdr3_aa: CARSAGAGGPGEYTDTQYF
cdr3_nt: TGTGCCAGAAGCGCCGGAGCGGGAGGGCCAGGGGAATACACAGATACGCAGTATTTT

d_call: TRBD2
j_call: TRBJ2-2
clone_size: .
v_call: TRBV10-3
cdr3_aa: CAISELEGGSTGELFF
cdr3_nt: TGTGCCATCAGTGAGTTAGAGGGAGGGTCCACCGGGGAGCTGTTTTTT

d_call: TRBD1
j_call: TRBJ1-3
clone_size: .
v_call: TRBV5-6
cdr3_aa: CASSRTRDSHSGNTIYF
cdr3_nt: TGTGCCAGCAGCCGGACCCGGGACAGTCATTCTGGAAACACCATATATTTT

d_call: TRBD1
j_call: TRBJ1-2
clone_size: .
v_call: TRBV19
cdr3_aa: CASRQGEEYGYTF
cdr3_nt: TGTGCCAGTAGGCAGGGGGAAGAATATGGCTACACCTTC

d_call: .
j_call: TRBJ1-6
clone_size: .
v_call: TRBV3-1/TRBV3-2
cdr3_aa: CASSIFRGVRGSPLHF
cdr3_nt: TGTGCCAGCAGCATATTCAGGGGAGTTAGGGGTTCACCCCTCCACTTT

d_call: .
j_call: TRBJ1-5
clone_size: .
v_call: TRBV3-1/TRBV3-2
cdr3_aa: CASSQSTGNNQPQHF
cdr3_nt: TGTGCCAGCAGCCAATCCACAGGAAACAATCAGCCCCAGCATTTT

d_call: .
j_call: TRBJ1-2
clone_size: .
v_call: TRBV29-1
cdr3_aa: CSVEGRGEDGYTF
cdr3_nt: TGCAGCGTTGAAGGTCGAGGGGAGGACGGCTACACCTTC

d_call: .
j_call: TRBJ1-3
clone_size: .
v_call: TRBV11-2
cdr3_aa: CASSLLGRRQAPSGNTIYF
cdr3_nt: TGTGCCAGCAGCTTATTAGGTCGTCGACAGGCCCCCTCTGGAAACACCATATATTTT

d_call: TRBD1
j_call: TRBJ1-1
clone_size: .
v_call: TRBV5-1
cdr3_aa: CASSLGAGGTEAFF
cdr3_nt: TGCGCCAGCAGCTTGGGAGCAGGGGGAACTGAAGCTTTCTTT